The clone carrying this T cell receptor (beta chain) turned up a few times. As to treatment: some 20 received Ad26.COV2.S at low or high dose, single or two shots; about 5 received placebo; per-sample allocation not given. Samples came from day 63 after the first vaccine or placebo injection. This record comes from a study of Ad26.COV2.S vaccination and SARS-CoV-2 variants. Produced via immunoSEQ multiplex PCR; TCRdb's table is partial and in-frame only. The sample lists some 520,000 clones; around nine tenths were seen once. Looked up from germline, CDR1 is SGHRS and CDR2 is YFSETQ. This CDR3 comprises 13 residues. The V end was cut by 1 base, the J end by 8 bases, with 12 bases between.

This sequence originates from a person aged 18-60 years who received the Ad26.COV2.S COVID-19 vaccine or a placebo. Sample: peripheral blood, taken in a trial of Ad26.COV2.S vaccine versus placebo. The rearrangement joins TRBV5-1 to TRBJ1-2; D possibly corresponds to TRBD1 (6 bases). The CDR3 region has the DNA TGCGCCAGCAGCTTGACACCAACAGGGGGCTACACCTTC. Protein sequence: CASSLTPTGGYTF.